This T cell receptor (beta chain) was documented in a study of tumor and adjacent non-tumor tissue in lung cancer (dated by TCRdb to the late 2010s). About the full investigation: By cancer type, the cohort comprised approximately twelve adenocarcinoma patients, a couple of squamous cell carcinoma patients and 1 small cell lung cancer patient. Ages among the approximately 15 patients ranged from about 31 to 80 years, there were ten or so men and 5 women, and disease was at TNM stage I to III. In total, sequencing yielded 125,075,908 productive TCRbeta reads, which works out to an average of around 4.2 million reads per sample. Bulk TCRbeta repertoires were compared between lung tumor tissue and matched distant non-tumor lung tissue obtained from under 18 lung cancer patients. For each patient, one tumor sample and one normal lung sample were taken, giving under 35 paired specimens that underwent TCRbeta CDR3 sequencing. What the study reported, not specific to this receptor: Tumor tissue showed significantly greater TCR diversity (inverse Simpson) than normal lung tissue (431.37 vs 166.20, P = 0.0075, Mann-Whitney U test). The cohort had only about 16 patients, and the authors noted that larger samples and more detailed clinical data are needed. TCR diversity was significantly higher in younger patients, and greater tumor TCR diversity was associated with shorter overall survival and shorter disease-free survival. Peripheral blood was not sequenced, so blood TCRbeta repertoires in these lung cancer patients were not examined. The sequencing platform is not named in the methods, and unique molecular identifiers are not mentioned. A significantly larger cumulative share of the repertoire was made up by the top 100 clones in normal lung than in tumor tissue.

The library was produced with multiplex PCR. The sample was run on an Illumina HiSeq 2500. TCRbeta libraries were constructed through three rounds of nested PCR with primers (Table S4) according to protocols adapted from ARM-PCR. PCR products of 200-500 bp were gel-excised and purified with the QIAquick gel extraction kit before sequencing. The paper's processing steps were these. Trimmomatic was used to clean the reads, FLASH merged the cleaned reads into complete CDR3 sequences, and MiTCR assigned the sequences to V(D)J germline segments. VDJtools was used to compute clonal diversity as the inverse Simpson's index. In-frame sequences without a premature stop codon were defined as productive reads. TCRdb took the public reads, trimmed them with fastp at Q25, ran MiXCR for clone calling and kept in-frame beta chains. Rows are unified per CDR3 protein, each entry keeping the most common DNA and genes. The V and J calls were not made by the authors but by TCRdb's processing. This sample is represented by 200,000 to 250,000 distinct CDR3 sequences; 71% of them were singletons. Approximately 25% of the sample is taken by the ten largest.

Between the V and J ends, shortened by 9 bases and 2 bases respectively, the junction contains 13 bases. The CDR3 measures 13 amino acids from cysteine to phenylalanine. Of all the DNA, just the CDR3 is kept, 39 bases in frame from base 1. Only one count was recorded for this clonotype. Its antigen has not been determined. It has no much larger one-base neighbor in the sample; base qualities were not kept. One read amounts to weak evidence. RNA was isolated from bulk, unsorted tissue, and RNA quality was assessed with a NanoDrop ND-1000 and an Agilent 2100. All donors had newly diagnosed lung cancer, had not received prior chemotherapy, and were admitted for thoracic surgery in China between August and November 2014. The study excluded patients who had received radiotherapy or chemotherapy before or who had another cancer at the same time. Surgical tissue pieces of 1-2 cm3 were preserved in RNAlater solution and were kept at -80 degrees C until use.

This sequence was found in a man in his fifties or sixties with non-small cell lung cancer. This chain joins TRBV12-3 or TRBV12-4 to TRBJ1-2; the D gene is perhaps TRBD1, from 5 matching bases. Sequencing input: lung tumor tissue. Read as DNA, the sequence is TGTGCCAGTAATTTACGACAGAACTATGGCTACACCTTC. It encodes CASNLRQNYGYTF.